Described below is a single T cell receptor beta chain sequence and its context. Its recognized antigen is unknown. Nothing much larger sits one base from this clone, and base qualities are not available. The sample's time point label, in plain terms: about 28 days (+/-7) after the second vaccine dose. AZD1222 recipients given second doses at about 4 weeks or at about 12 weeks were pooled, since spike-specific TCR depth and breadth were not found to differ between the two schedules. Vaccinee samples came from UK trials COV001 and COV002, including a single-blind randomized controlled phase 2/3 trial of AZD1222 (ChAdOx1 nCoV-19) in healthy adults. For TCRbeta chain sequencing, PBMC samples were collected from trial participants at day 0 and at day 28 after the second dose. The CDR3 regions of human TCRbeta chains were analyzed by immunosequencing. The study's processing was this. Repertoire TCRs were matched against a reference library of SARS-CoV-2-specific TCRs generated with the MIRA antigen-specificity platform. Breadth was defined as the fraction of unique TCRs that were SARS-CoV-2-associated. Depth was defined as the fraction of total T cells that were SARS-CoV-2-associated. Each spike-specific TCR was assigned to its reactive spike region and to a CD4 or CD8 class using the MIRA data. Log10-transformed breadth and depth values were compared by one-way ANOVA with Sidak's multiple comparisons tests. As stored in TCRdb, this immuneACCESS dataset retains in-frame rearrangements with V and J assigned. A fraction of the clones does not appear; measured against another copy, unresolved V genes explain less than half of the discrepancy, and the remainder lacks a known reason. V and J calls and clone size are given by that table; D and trimming were obtained from the DNA. The sample table shows roughly 110,000 clones, and roughly 88% are seen once. The leading ten clones occupy less than 9.5% of the sample.

The germline V gene encodes CDR1 SGHRS and CDR2 YFSETQ. Including the terminal cysteine and phenylalanine, the CDR3 comprises 13 residues. The only DNA kept is the CDR3, 39 bases in frame from the first base. Trimming accounts for 3 bases at V and 8 bases at J, while the number of junction bases matched to no gene is 6. The data stem from a study of T cell responses to AZD1222 COVID-19 vaccine (dated by TCRdb to the early 2020s). The study in broad terms: TCR sequencing was performed for more than 230 trial participants, of whom about 200 were given two doses of AZD1222 and some 26 were given two doses of MenACWY control vaccine. Trial participants were enrolled by age into subgroups of 18-55, 56-69 and 70-plus years, and about 150, 27 and 61 TCR-sequenced participants, respectively, were included in these subgroups. Overall study outcomes, separate from this receptor: The 56-69-year group was small, and its depth increase did not reach significance, likely because of low power. Reportedly, close to half of the unique spike-specific TCRs recognized epitopes lying outside the regions that are mutated in the B.1.351 and B.1.1.7 variants. CD4 TCRs associated with the vaccine covered the entire spike protein, and the dominant responses were in regions 160-218 and 743-854. Participants were mostly white British and included more females than males, and it was suggested by the authors that clonal diversity may have been underestimated. Because no day 14 peak-response samples were available, the repertoires could be characterized only after the peak T cell response. After two AZD1222 doses, both the breadth and the depth of spike-specific TCRs were significantly higher than at day 0 and than in MenACWY recipients. Conclusions about previously exposed vaccinees are limited, since just five or six AZD1222 recipients were seropositive for SARS-CoV-2 at baseline.

The sequence came from an adult who received the AZD1222 COVID-19 vaccine. Specimen: peripheral blood, collected 28 days after the second AZD1222 dose. The V and J segments used are TRBV5-1 and TRBJ1-2; 8 middle bases align to TRBD1. The CDR3: CASSSQGAGGYTF. The bases are TGCGCCAGCAGCTCGCAGGGGGCCGGCGGCTACACCTTC.